The TCR beta chain described here comes from a study of T cell responses to AZD1222 COVID-19 vaccine (dated by TCRdb to the early 2020s). Study-wide context: AZD1222 recipients given second doses at about 4 weeks or at about 12 weeks were pooled, since spike-specific TCR depth and breadth were not found to differ between the two schedules. Trial participants were enrolled by age into 18-55, 56-69 and 70-plus year subgroups, with about 150, 28 and 57 TCR-sequenced participants respectively. A total of more than 230 trial participants underwent TCR sequencing, of whom some 210 received two doses of AZD1222 and around 25 received two doses of the MenACWY control vaccine.

Comment on this clone: Its antigen is still unknown. Base qualities are not provided; no much larger clone lies one nucleotide away.

Interpreted using the paper, the time point label stands for: baseline before first vaccination. Samples from vaccinated people were obtained from the UK trials COV001 and COV002, which included a single-blind randomized controlled phase 2/3 trial of AZD1222 (ChAdOx1 nCoV-19) in healthy adults. For TCRbeta chain sequencing, PBMC samples from trial participants were taken at day 0 and at day 28 after the second dose. CDR1 MGHRA and CDR2 YSYEKL were looked up in the germline V gene. The CDR3 runs 13 amino acids, cysteine and phenylalanine included. Just the 39-base CDR3 DNA is kept, in frame starting at base 1. V is pared back by 2 bases and J by 8 bases, with 12 bases lying between the germline termini. The CDR3 regions of human TCRbeta chains were subjected to immunosequencing. The original pipeline was this. Repertoire TCRs were checked for matches against a reference library of SARS-CoV-2-specific TCRs that had been generated using the MIRA antigen-specificity platform. Breadth was defined as the fraction of unique TCRs that were SARS-CoV-2-associated. Depth was defined as the fraction of total T cells that were SARS-CoV-2-associated. Using the MIRA data, every spike-specific TCR was mapped to the spike region that the TCR reacted to and assigned to either a CD4 or a CD8 class. Log10-transformed breadth and depth values were compared by one-way ANOVA with Sidak's multiple comparisons tests. Imported from immuneACCESS, the table was reduced by TCRdb to in-frame sequences with V and J called. These copies leave out some clones; in studies compared against another copy, an unresolved V gene accounts for under half, and the cause of the remainder is not known. The V and J calls and the clone size are those of that table, but D and trimming were determined from the DNA. The sample table holds about 120,000 clones, of which around 87% were seen once. The ten largest clones take up approximately 1.1% of the sample.

The investigation overall reported the following: The whole spike protein was spanned by vaccine-associated CD4 TCRs, and dominant responses were seen in regions 160-218 and 743-854. Most participants were white British and females outnumbered males, and the authors suggested that clonal diversity may have been underestimated. In the small 56-69-year group, the increase in depth fell short of significance, most likely because of low power. Because no day 14 peak-response samples were available, the repertoires could be characterized only after the peak T cell response. Spike-specific TCR breadth and depth rose significantly after two AZD1222 doses compared with day 0 and with MenACWY recipients. Conclusions about previously exposed vaccinees are limited because only a handful of AZD1222 recipients were SARS-CoV-2 seropositive at baseline. Reportedly, almost half of the unique spike-specific TCRs recognized epitopes lying outside the regions that are mutated in the B.1.351 and B.1.1.7 variants.

The sequence was obtained from an adult in good health. The rearrangement joined TRBV4-1 to TRBJ1-2, and TRBD1 may be the D gene, going by 5 matching bases. The starting material was peripheral blood, obtained on day 0 of AZD1222 vaccination. The CDR3 reads CASSQREGRGYTF. The DNA is as follows: TGCGCCAGCAGCCAAAGGGAGGGACGGGGCTACACCTTC.